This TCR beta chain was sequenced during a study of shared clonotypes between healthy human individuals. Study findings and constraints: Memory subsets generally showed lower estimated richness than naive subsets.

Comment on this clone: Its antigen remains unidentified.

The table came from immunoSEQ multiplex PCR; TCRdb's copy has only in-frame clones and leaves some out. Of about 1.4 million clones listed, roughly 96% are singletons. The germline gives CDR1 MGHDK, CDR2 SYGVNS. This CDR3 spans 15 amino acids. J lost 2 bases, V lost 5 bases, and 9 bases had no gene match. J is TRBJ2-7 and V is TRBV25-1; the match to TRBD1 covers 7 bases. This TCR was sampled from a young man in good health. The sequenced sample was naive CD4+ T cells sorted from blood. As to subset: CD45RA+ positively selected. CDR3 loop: CASSSRDSTPYEQYF. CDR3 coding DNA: TGTGCCAGCAGTTCCCGGGACAGCACTCCCTACGAGCAGTACTTC.